Included here is one TCR beta chain sequence, with context. These data are taken from a study of cytomegalovirus exposure and HLA in healthy donors. Germline-derived CDR1 and CDR2 are MRHNA and SNTAGT. V dropped 4 bases and J dropped 9; count of bases not matched to a gene: 4. This CDR3 is built from 13 residues. PCR primers comprised 60 Vbeta and 13 Jbeta primers. The authors' processing: An analysis performed later counted 75 million to 80 million unique TCR beta chains (approximately 10 million of them shared). The data were produced by immunoSEQ multiplex PCR, yet TCRdb's version contains in-frame clones alone and is incomplete. That table gives V, J and clone size, and the DNA gave D and trimming. This sample yields 95,000 to 100,000 clones, of which around 76% are seen a single time; 7.1% belongs to the top ten.

This sequence originates from a man aged 40-50 years in good health and CMV-seropositive. The chain links TRBV6-4 to TRBJ2-1; 9 bases map to TRBD2. Sequenced sample: PBMCs. The CDR3: CASSGLAGTEQFF. CDR3 nucleotide sequence: TGTGCCAGCAGTGGGCTAGCGGGAACTGAGCAGTTCTTC.